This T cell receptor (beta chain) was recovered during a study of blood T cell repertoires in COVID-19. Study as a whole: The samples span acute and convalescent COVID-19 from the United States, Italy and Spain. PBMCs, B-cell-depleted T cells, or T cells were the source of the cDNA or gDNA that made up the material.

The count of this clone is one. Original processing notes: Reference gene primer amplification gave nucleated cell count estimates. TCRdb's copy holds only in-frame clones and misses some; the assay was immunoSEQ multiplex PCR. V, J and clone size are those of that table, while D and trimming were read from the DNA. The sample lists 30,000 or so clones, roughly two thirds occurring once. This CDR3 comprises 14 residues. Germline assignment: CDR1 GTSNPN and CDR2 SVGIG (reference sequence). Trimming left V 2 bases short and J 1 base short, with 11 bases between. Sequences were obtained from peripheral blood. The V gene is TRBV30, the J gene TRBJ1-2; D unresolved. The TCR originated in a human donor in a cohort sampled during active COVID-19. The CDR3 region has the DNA TGTGCCTGGAGTTACGGGGAACTTAACTATGGCTACACCTTC. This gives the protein CAWSYGELNYGYTF.